This T cell receptor (beta chain) was retrieved from a study of a mutant IDH1 vaccine in newly diagnosed glioma. Overall study: Vaccine dosing followed radiotherapy by 4-6 weeks, or accompanied temozolomide cycles.

Time point specified: week 11, during vaccination. It was 300 ug of mutant IDH1 20-mer peptide that made up each vaccine dose, given with topical imiquimod. To note about this clone: The antigen is unknown.

Method: immunoSEQ multiplex PCR; TCRdb's copy keeps in-frame clones and lacks some. This table has tens of thousands of clones, over 70% appearing once. Source: PBMCs, taken from a glioma patient whose treatment included an IDH1 peptide vaccine. The source of this sequence is a man aged 50 or older with glioma.

CDR3 sequence (DNA): TGTGCCAGCAGTTTGGGACAGGGGGCCACTGAAGCTTTCTTT. Residues: CASSLGQGATEAFF. J is TRBJ1-1 and V is TRBV27; the match to TRBD1 covers 12 bases. There are 14 residues in the CDR3. Trimming at V came to 3 bases and at J to 4 bases, leaving 0 bases not matched to a gene. Germline CDR1 reads MNHEY; CDR2 reads SMNVEV (reference sequence).